This T cell receptor (beta chain) is drawn from a study of blood T cell repertoires in COVID-19. The wider study: COVID-19 samples, acute and convalescent, were from the United States, Italy and Spain. PBMCs, B-cell-depleted T cells, or T cells provided the cDNA or gDNA that made up the material.

This clone occurred a few times. The germline V and J ends were trimmed by 5 bases and 3 bases, with 19 bases remaining between them. The germline V gene has CDR1 SGHAT and CDR2 FQNNGV. CDR3 length equals 17 residues. Profiling relied on immunoSEQ multiplex PCR, and the TCRdb table lists in-frame clones only, not all of them. The sample has approximately 290,000 clones, around 85% seen once. This receptor was taken from a human donor with COVID-19, enrolled during active disease. The donor label of this sample is uncertain. This chain connects TRBV11-2 to TRBJ2-2, with D unresolved. Sequenced input: peripheral blood. The chain's CDR3 is CASSVAYSGSHTGELFF. For the CDR3, the DNA is TGTGCCAGCAGCGTAGCTTACTCCGGGTCTCACACCGGGGAGCTGTTTTTT.